Sequencing of this T cell receptor (beta chain) was carried out in a study of post-analysis software for immune sequencing data (dated by TCRdb to the mid-2010s). For the wider study: Disease courses on record covered relapsing-remitting, secondary progressive and progressive-relapsing multiple sclerosis, though some patients had no subtype annotation. The multiple sclerosis patient repertoires were compared with more than 10 previously published healthy control repertoires from donors aged about 6 to 26 years. A subset of samples was prepared in parallel using single-end sample barcoding, then pooled and co-amplified after Illumina adapter ligation. Broad study findings and their caveats: Patients showed significantly higher frequencies than controls for roughly five TRBV segments, among them TRBV5-6, TRBV5-1 and TRBV20-1. Direct clustering with F measure revealed strong co-clustering of samples prepared in the same batch, which led to a batch-effect correction. Compared with controls, multiple sclerosis patients had significantly lower normalized Chao1 diversity, a finding suggesting substantial peripheral T-cell clonal expansion. The control group was slightly older than the multiple sclerosis patient group.

The junction carries 10 bases between V and J, which are trimmed by 4 bases and 4 bases respectively. The CDR3 starts with the cysteine, ends with the phenylalanine, and has 14 residues. Only CDR3 DNA is held: 42 bases, read in frame from base 1. From a lookup of the germline V gene (reference sequence), CDR1 and CDR2 are LNHNV and YYDKDF. Note on this clonotype: Which antigen it targets is not known. No clone much larger than this one lies a single base away; base qualities are absent.

TCR beta repertoires were profiled from peripheral blood of more than ten young patients with multiple sclerosis to demonstrate the VDJtools post-analysis software. Multiple sclerosis patients were children and adolescents aged about 6 to 17 years. Libraries were built with PCR. TCRdb lists the instrument as Illumina HiSeq 2500. Unique molecular identifiers were incorporated into TCR beta cDNA libraries to reduce PCR and sequencing biases. Some 500,000 cDNA molecules were obtained for every 1 to 10 million input T cells, so each molecule roughly corresponded to one T cell. The same protocol used for the earlier healthy control dataset was applied to prepare and sequence the patient libraries. Samples belonging to the same batch were prepared together, multiplexed and sequenced on a shared HiSeq lane. Per the authors' processing: Raw barcoded reads were processed with MIGEC, discarding single-read molecular identifier groups before consensus assembly and CDR3 extraction. Clonotype tables were post-analysed with VDJtools, and diversity was normalized by down-sampling all datasets to the smallest sample size. In repertoire overlap clustering, CDR3 amino acid sequences, but not nucleotide sequences, were matched to correct batch-related cross-sample contamination. TCRdb passed the public sequencing reads through fastp at Q25 and MiXCR, retaining productive beta sequences. Every distinct CDR3 protein forms one entry, paired with its most common genes and DNA. The V and J calls and clone size are TCRdb's, not the authors'. The sample table lists roughly 700,000 distinct CDR3 sequences, roughly 29% of them with a count of one. The leading ten clones occupy more than 0.55% of the sample.

Sequencing was carried out using blood. The sequence came from a girl aged 10-17 years with multiple sclerosis. The chain couples TRBV15 to TRBJ1-4, with a tentative D gene TRBD1 over 5 matching bases. The DNA sequence reads TGTGCCACCAGCAACGGGGCGTATAATGAAAAACTGTTTTTT. Translated, it reads CATSNGAYNEKLFF.